The T cell receptor (beta chain) under discussion was sequenced for a study of shared clonotypes between healthy human individuals. Assay used: immunoSEQ multiplex PCR; TCRdb lists only in-frame clones, some missing. The sample holds a few hundred thousand clones, nearly 97% seen once. Only a few counts were recorded for this clone. Only CD45RO-negative cells positively selected for CCR7 counted as naive CD8 cells, so terminally differentiated effector memory CD45RA+ cells were excluded. The specimen was naive CD8+ T cells sorted from blood. This TCR was sampled from a young woman in good health.

CDR3 sequence (DNA): TGTGCCAGCAGCTTTGGTTCCACCGGGGAGCTGTTTTTT. Translation: CASSFGSTGELFF. The rearrangement links TRBV5-6 to TRBJ2-2, with D uncertain. This CDR3 region has 13 residues. CDR1 and CDR2 (germline): SGHDT, YYEEEE. V was pared by 2 bases and J by 4 bases, with 6 bases between.